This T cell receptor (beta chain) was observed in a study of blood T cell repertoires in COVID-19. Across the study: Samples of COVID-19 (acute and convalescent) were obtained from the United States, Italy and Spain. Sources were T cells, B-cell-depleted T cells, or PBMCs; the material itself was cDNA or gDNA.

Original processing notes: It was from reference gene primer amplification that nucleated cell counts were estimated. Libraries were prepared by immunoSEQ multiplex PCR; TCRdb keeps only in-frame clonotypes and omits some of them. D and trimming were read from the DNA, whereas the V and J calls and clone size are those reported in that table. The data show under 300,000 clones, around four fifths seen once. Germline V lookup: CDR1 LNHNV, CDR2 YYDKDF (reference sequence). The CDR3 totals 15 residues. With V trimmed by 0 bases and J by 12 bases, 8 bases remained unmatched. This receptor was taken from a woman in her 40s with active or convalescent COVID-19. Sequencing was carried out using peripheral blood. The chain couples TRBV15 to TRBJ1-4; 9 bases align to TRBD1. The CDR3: CATSRDKGTGRELFF. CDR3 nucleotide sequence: TGTGCCACCAGCAGAGATAAAGGGACAGGGAGGGAACTGTTTTTT.